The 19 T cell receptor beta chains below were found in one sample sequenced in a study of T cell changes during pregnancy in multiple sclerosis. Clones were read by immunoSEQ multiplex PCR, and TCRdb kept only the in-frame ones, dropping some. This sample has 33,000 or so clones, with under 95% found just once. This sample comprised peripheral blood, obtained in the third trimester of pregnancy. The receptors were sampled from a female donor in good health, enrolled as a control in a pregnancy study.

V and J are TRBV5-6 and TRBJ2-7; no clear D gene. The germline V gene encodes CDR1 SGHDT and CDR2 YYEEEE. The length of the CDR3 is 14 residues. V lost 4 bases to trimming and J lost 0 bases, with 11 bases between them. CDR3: CASSQFSFSYEQYF. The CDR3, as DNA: TGTGCCAGCAGCCAGTTTTCATTCTCCTACGAGCAGTACTTC. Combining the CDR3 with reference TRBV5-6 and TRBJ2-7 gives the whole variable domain DAGVTQSPTHLIKTRGQQVTLRCSPKSGHDTVSWYQQALGQGPQFIFQYYEEEERQRGNFPDRFSGHQFPNYSSELNVNALLLGDSALYLCASSQFSFSYEQYFGPGTRLTVT.

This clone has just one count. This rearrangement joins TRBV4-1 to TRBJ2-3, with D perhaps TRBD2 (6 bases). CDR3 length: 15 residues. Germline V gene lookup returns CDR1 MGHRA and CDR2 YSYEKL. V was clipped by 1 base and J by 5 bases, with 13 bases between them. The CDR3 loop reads CASSQGLVSRDTQYF. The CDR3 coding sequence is TGCGCCAGCAGCCAAGGACTAGTTTCTCGAGATACGCAGTATTTT.

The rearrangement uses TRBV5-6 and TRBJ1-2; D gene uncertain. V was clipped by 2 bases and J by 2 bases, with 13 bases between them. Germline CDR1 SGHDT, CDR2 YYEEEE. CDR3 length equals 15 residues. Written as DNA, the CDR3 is TGTGCCAGCAGCTTCAGGCCAGACCGGAACTATGGCTACACCTTC. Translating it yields CASSFRPDRNYGYTF.

This CDR3 reads CASSFRAGGGTGELFF. DNA of the CDR3: TGTGCCAGCAGCTTCCGAGCGGGGGGCGGCACCGGGGAGCTGTTTTTT. This chain uses TRBV9 with TRBJ2-2; TRBD2 aligns across 9 bases. Germline loops: CDR1 SGDLS, CDR2 YYNGEE. The CDR3 extends over 16 amino acids. After removal of 4 bases from V and 4 bases from J, the junction contained 8 bases not matched to a gene.

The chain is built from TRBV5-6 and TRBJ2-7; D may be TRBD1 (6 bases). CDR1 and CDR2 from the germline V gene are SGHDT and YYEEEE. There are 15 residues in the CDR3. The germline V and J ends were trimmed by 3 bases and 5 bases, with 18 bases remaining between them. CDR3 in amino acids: CASSSIGTFIDEQYF. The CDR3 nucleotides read TGTGCCAGCAGCTCCATCGGGACATTTATCGACGAGCAGTACTTC.

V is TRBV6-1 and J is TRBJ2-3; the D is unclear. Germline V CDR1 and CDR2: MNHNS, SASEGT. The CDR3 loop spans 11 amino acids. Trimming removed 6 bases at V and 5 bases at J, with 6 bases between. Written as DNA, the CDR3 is TGTGCCAGCAGAGAGGAAGATACGCAGTATTTT. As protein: CASREEDTQYF.

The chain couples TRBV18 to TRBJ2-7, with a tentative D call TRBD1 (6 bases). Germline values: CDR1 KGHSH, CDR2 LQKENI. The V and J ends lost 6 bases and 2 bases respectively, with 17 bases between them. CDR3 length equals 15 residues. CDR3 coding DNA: TGTGCCAGCTCGCCTCGGACAGACACGACCTACGAGCAGTACTTC. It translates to CASSPRTDTTYEQYF.

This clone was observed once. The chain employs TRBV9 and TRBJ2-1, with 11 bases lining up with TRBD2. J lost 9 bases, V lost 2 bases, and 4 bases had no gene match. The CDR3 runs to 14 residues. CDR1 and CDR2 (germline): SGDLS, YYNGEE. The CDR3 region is CASSVSGGVSEQFF. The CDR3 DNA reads TGTGCCAGCAGCGTTAGCGGGGGGGTCTCTGAGCAGTTCTTC.

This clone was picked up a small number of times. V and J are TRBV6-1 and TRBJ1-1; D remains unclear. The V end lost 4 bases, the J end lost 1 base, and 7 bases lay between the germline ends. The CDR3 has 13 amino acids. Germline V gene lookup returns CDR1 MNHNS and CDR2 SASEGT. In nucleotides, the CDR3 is TGTGCCAGCAGTGTATCCCCGAACACTGAAGCTTTCTTT. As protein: CASSVSPNTEAFF.

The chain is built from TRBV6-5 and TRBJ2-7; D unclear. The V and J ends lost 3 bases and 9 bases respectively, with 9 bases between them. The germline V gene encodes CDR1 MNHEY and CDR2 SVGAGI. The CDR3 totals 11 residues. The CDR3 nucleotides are TGTGCCAGCAGTTATCAAACAGTGCAGTACTTC. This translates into CASSYQTVQYF.

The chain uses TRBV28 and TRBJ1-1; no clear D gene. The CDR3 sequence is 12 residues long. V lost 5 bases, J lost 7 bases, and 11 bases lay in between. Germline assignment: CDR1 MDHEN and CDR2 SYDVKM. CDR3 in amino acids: CASSPTVVEAFF. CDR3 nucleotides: TGTGCCAGCAGTCCAACAGTGGTTGAAGCTTTCTTT.

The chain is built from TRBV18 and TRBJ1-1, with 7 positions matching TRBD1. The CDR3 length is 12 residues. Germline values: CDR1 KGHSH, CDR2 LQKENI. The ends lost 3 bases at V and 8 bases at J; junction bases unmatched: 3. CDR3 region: CASSPVDREAFF. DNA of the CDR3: TGTGCCAGCTCACCGGTGGACAGGGAAGCTTTCTTT.

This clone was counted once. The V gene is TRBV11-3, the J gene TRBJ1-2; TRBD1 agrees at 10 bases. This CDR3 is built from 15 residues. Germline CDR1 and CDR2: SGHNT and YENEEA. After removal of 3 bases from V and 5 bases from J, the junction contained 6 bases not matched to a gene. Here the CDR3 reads CASSFGTGEWYGYTF. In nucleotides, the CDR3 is TGTGCCAGCAGCTTCGGGACAGGGGAGTGGTATGGCTACACCTTC.

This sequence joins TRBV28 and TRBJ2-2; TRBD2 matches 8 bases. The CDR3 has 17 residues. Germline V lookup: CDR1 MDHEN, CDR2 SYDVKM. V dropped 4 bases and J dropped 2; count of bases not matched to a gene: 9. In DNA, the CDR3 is TGTGCCAGCAGTTCGACCAGACTAGCGCGTAACACCGGGGAGCTGTTTTTT. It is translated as CASSSTRLARNTGELFF.

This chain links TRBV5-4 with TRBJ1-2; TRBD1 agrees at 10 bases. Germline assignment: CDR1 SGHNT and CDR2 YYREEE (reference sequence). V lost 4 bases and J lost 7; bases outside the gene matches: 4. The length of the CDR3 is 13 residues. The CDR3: CASSTDRGLGYTF. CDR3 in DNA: TGTGCCAGCAGCACAGACAGGGGGCTTGGCTACACCTTC.

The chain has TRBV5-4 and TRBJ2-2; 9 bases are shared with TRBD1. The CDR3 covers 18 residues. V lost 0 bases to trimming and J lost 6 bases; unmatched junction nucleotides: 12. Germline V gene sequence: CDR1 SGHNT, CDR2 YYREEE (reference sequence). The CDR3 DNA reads TGTGCCAGCAGCTTGGCGGTCGGTGGGACAGGGTTAGCCGGGGAGCTGTTTTTT. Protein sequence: CASSLAVGGTGLAGELFF.

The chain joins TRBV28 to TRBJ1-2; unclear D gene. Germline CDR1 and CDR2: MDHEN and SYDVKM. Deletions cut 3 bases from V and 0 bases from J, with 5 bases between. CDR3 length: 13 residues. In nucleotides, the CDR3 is TGTGCCAGCAGTTTGATAGCTAACTATGGCTACACCTTC. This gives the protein CASSLIANYGYTF.

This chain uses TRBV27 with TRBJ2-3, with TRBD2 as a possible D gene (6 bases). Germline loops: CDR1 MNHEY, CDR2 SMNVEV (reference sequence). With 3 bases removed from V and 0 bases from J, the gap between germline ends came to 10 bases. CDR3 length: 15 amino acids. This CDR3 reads CASSFGGASTDTQYF. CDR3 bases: TGTGCCAGCAGTTTCGGCGGGGCTAGCACAGATACGCAGTATTTT.

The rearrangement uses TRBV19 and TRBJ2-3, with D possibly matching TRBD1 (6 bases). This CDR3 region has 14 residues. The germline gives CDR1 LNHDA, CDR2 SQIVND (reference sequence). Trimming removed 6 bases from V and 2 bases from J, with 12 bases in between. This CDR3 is CASRPRDTTDTQYF. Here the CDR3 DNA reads TGTGCCAGTAGACCTCGGGACACCACAGATACGCAGTATTTT.